This TCR beta chain stems from a study of shared clonotypes between healthy human individuals. Study background: Donors consisted of two women and a few men between 18 and 49.

Unsorted samples drew genomic DNA from about 100 million PBMCs. Germline CDR1 reads SGHDT; CDR2 reads YYEEEE. This CDR3 has 15 residues. Remarks on this clone: A far larger clone is off by one base, so a read error is likely.

Ten immunoSEQ deep assay plates were used by the authors to sequence unsorted PBMC DNA. Sequencing was performed with immunoSEQ multiplex PCR; in TCRdb, only in-frame clones are kept and a portion is missing. The table includes 450,000 to 500,000 clones, about 84% detected once. The TCR sequence derives from a woman aged 40 to 50 in good health. Some clones in this sample may be carry-over from other donors' samples. V usage is TRBV5-6 and J usage is TRBJ1-1; TRBD1 aligns across 9 bases. The sequenced sample was PBMCs. The CDR3: CAGSLLQGAGTEAFF. The CDR3 region has the DNA TGTGCCGGCAGCTTATTACAGGGGGCTGGGACTGAAGCTTTCTTT.